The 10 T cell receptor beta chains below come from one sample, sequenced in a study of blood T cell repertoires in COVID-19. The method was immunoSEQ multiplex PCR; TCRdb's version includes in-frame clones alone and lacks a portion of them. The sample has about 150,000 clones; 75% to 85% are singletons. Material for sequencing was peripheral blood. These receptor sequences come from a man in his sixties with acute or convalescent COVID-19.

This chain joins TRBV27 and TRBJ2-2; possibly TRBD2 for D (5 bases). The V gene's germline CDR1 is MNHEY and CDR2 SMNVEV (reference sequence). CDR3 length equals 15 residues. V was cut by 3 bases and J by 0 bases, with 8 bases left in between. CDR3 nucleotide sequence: TGTGCCAGCAGTTTGTCACTAGCGAACACCGGGGAGCTGTTTTTT. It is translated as CASSLSLANTGELFF.

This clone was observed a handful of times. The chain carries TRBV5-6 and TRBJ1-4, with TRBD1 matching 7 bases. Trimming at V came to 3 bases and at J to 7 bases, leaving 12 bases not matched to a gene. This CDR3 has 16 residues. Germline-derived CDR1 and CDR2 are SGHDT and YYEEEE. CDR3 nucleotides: TGTGCCAGCAGCTACCGACAGGGAGGTTGGGGTGAAAAACTGTTTTTT. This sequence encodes CASSYRQGGWGEKLFF.

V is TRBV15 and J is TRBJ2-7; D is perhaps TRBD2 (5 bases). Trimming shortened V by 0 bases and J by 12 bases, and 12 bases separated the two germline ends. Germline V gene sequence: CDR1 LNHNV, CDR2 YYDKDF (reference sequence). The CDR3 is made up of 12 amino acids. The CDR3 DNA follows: TGTGCCACCAGCAGAGATCTGGCTAGCCCGTACTTC. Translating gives CATSRDLASPYF.

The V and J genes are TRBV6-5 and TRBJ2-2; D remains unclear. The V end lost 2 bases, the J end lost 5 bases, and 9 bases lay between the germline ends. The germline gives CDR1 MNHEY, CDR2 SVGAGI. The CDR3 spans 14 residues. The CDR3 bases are TGTGCCAGCAGTTACGACCTACTAACCGGGGAGCTGTTTTTT. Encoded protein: CASSYDLLTGELFF.

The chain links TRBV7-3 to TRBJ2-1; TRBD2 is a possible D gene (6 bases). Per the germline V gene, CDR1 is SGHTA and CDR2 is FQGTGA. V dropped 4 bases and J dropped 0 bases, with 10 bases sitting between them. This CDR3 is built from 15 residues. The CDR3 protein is CASSSAGYSYNEQFF. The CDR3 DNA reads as TGTGCCAGCAGCTCAGCGGGTTACTCCTACAATGAGCAGTTCTTC.

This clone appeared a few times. The chain's CDR3 is CASSIHGRAANTGELFF. In DNA, the CDR3 is TGTGCCAGTAGTATTCACGGGAGGGCCGCGAACACCGGGGAGCTGTTTTTT. This chain links TRBV19 with TRBJ2-2, with 8 nucleotides matching TRBD2. V shed 3 bases and J 0 bases; nucleotides not matched to a gene: 6. CDR1 LNHDA and CDR2 SQIVND come from the germline V gene (reference sequence). The CDR3 runs to 17 residues.

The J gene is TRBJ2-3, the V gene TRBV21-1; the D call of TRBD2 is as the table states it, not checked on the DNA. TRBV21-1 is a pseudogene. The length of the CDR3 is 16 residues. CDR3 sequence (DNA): TGTGCCAGCAGCGGCCAAGGGACTAGTCGCACAGATACGCAGTATTTT. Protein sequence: CASSGQGTSRTDTQYF.

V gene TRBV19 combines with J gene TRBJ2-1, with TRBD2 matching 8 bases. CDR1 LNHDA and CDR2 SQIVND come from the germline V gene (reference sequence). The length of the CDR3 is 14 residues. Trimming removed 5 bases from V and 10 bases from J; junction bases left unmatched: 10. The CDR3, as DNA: TGTGCCAGTAGTCCCGGGACTAGAATAGCGGAGCAGTTCTTC. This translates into CASSPGTRIAEQFF.

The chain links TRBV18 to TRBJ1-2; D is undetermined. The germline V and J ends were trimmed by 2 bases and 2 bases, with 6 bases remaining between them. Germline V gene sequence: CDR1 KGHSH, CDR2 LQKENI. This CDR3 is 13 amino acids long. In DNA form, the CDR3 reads TGTGCCAGCTCACCAGGAGAGAACTATGGCTACACCTTC. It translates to CASSPGENYGYTF.

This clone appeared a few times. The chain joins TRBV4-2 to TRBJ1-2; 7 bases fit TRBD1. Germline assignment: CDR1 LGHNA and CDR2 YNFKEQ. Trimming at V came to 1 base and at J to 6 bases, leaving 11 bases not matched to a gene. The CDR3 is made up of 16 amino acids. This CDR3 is CASSQVTGQGVNGYTF. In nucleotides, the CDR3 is TGTGCCAGCAGCCAAGTAACGGGCCAGGGGGTAAATGGCTACACCTTC.